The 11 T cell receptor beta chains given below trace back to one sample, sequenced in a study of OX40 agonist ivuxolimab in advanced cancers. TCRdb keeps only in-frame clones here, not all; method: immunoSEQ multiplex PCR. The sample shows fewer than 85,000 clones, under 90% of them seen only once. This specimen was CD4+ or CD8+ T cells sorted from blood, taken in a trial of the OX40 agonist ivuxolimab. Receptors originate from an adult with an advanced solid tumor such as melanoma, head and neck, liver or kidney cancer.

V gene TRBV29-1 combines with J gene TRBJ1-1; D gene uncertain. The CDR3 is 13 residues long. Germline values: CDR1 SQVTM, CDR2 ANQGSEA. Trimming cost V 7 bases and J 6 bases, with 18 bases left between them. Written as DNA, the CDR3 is TGCAGCGCTACCGGGATAAGCGGCGCTGAAGCTTTCTTT. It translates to CSATGISGAEAFF.

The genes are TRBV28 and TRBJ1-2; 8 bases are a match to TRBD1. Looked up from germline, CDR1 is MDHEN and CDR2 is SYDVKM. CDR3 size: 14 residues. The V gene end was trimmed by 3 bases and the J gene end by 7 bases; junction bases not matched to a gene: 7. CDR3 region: CASSFQGAMSGYTF. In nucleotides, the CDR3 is TGTGCCAGCAGTTTCCAGGGGGCAATGAGTGGCTACACCTTC.

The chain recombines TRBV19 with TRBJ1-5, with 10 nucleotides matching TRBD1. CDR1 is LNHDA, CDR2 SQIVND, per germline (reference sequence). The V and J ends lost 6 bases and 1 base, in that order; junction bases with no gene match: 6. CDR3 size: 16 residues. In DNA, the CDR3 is TGTGCCAGTAGCCGACAGGGGGCGCCGAGCAATCAGCCCCAGCATTTT. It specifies CASSRQGAPSNQPQHF.

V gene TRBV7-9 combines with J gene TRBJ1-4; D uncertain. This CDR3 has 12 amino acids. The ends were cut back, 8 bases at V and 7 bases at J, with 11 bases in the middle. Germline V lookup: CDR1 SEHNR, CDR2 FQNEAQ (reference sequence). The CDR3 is CASGRRGEKLFF. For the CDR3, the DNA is TGTGCCAGCGGCAGGCGAGGTGAAAAACTGTTTTTT.

The CDR3, as DNA: TGTGCCAGCAGCCTGACGGGGGTGGAGACCCAGTACTTC. Translating it yields CASSLTGVETQYF. The J gene is TRBJ2-5, the V gene TRBV7-9; the D gene is possibly TRBD2 (6 bases). Germline assignment: CDR1 SEHNR and CDR2 FQNEAQ (reference sequence). V was cut by 5 bases and J by 5 bases, with 12 bases left in between. The CDR3 spans 13 residues.

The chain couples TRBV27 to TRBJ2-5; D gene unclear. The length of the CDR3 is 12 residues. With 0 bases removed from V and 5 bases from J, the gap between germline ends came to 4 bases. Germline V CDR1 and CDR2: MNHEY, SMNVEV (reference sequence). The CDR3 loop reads CASSLSGETQYF. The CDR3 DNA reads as TGTGCCAGCAGTTTATCTGGTGAGACCCAGTACTTC.

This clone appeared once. CDR3 sequence (DNA): TGCAGCGTGAGGGGAGGTAGCTCCTACGAGCAGTACTTC. Its protein is CSVRGGSSYEQYF. The rearrangement uses TRBV29-1 and TRBJ2-7; possible D gene TRBD2, 6 bases. Trimming left V 6 bases short and J 0 bases short, with 12 bases between. The CDR3 totals 13 residues. Germline assignment: CDR1 SQVTM and CDR2 ANQGSEA.

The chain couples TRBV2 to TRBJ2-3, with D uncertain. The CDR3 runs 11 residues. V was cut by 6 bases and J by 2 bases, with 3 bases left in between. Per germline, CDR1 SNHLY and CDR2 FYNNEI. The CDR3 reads CASSLTDTQYF. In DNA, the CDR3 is TGTGCCAGCAGCCTCACAGATACGCAGTATTTT.

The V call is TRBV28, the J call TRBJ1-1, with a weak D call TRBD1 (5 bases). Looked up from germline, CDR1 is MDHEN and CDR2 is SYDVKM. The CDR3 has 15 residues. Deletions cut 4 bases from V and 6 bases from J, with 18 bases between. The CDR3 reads CASSSGTSERAEAFF. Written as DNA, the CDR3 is TGTGCCAGCAGTTCCGGGACGTCGGAACGGGCTGAAGCTTTCTTT.

The CDR3: CASSLGTGLIGELFF. Here the CDR3 DNA reads TGCGCCAGCAGCTTAGGGACAGGGCTCATCGGGGAGCTGTTTTTT. The V and J genes are TRBV5-1 and TRBJ2-2; 9 bases are shared with TRBD1. V lost 2 bases and J lost 7; bases outside the gene matches: 6. The V gene's germline CDR1 is SGHRS and CDR2 YFSETQ. CDR3 length equals 15 residues.

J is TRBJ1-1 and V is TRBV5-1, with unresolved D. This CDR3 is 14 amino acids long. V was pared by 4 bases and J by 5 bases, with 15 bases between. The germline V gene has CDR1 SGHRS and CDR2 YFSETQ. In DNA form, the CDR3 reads TGCGCCAGCAGCACTACTGCGGCGGGGACTGAAGCTTTCTTT. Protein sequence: CASSTTAAGTEAFF.